The 23 T cell receptor beta chains in this list originate from one sample, sequenced in a study of T cell responses to AZD1222 COVID-19 vaccine. Method: immunoSEQ multiplex PCR; TCRdb's copy keeps in-frame clones and lacks some. Altogether 70,000 to 95,000 clones are present, over 75% being singletons, with the ten largest covering 22%. The material was peripheral blood, obtained on day 0 of AZD1222 vaccination. The receptors shown here come from an adult in good health.

V and J are TRBV24-1 and TRBJ2-2, with D possibly being TRBD1 (5 bases). Germline CDR1 KGHDR, CDR2 SFDVKD. This CDR3 region has 14 residues. Trimming shortened V by 7 bases and J by 0 bases, and 8 bases separated the two germline ends. This CDR3 is CATRTATNTGELFF. CDR3 bases: TGTGCCACCAGGACAGCAACGAACACCGGGGAGCTGTTTTTT.

This chain uses TRBV11-2 with TRBJ1-4; 7 bases are a match to TRBD1. The CDR3 has 14 residues. CDR1 is SGHAT and CDR2 is FQNNGV in the germline V gene. Trimming cost V 0 bases and J 10 bases; bases outside gene matches: 5. The CDR3 sequence is CASSLDPGGSKLFF. The DNA for the CDR3 is TGTGCCAGCAGCTTAGATCCAGGGGGATCAAAACTGTTTTTT.

This clone was detected once. This sequence joins TRBV11-2 and TRBJ1-1, with no clear D. This CDR3 has 14 residues. Germline V gene sequence: CDR1 SGHAT, CDR2 FQNNGV. V lost 7 bases to trimming and J lost 2 bases, with 14 bases between them. The CDR3 sequence: CASTLGTANTEAFF. In nucleotides, the CDR3 is TGTGCCAGCACCTTGGGAACGGCCAACACTGAAGCTTTCTTT.

This chain uses TRBV30 with TRBJ2-5; D is possibly TRBD2 (5 bases). The CDR3 runs to 15 residues. Germline loops: CDR1 GTSNPN, CDR2 SVGIG (reference sequence). V shed 4 bases and J shed 5 bases, with 20 bases lying between them. The CDR3: CAWTSGTSQGETQYF. CDR3 nucleotides: TGTGCCTGGACAAGCGGCACATCCCAAGGGGAGACCCAGTACTTC.

The chain combines TRBV30 with TRBJ1-1, with unresolved D. CDR1 is GTSNPN, CDR2 SVGIG, per germline (reference sequence). There are 13 residues in the CDR3. The germline V and J ends were trimmed by 4 bases and 0 bases, with 9 bases remaining between them. CDR3 bases: TGTGCCTGGACGGAATACTTGAACACTGAAGCTTTCTTT. Translation gives CAWTEYLNTEAFF.

The chain carries TRBV28 and TRBJ2-1; D is unclear. The CDR3 spans 14 residues. CDR1 and CDR2 (germline): MDHEN, SYDVKM. V shed 6 bases and J shed 5 bases, with 14 bases lying between them. DNA of the CDR3: TGTGCCAGCAGATTTCGGGCCTTGCACAATGAGCAGTTCTTC. This encodes CASRFRALHNEQFF.

The chain uses TRBV4-1 and TRBJ2-3, with TRBD2 as a possible D gene (6 bases). The CDR3 spans 19 residues. Germline V CDR1 and CDR2: MGHRA, YSYEKL. V was trimmed by 4 bases and J by 5 bases, leaving 28 bases between them. The CDR3 bases are TGCGCCAGCAGCCCCCGAGGCTACCCGGGACTTGGAGGGGTAGATACGCAGTATTTT. This translates into CASSPRGYPGLGGVDTQYF.

The V and J genes are TRBV5-1 and TRBJ2-1; D may be TRBD1 or TRBD2 (6 bases each). With 4 bases removed from V and 3 bases from J, the gap between germline ends came to 14 bases. The CDR3 runs to 15 residues. Germline CDR1 is SGHRS and CDR2 is YFSETQ. The CDR3 nucleotides read TGCGCCAGCAGCGTAGGGGGGATCCGCTACAATGAGCAGTTCTTC. Amino acids: CASSVGGIRYNEQFF. The variable domain in full, with the rest retrieved from reference TRBV5-1 and TRBJ2-1, is KAGVTQTPRYLIKTRGQQVTLSCSPISGHRSVSWYQQTPGQGLQFLFEYFSETQRNKGNFPGRFSGRQFSNSRSEMNVSTLELGDSALYLCASSVGGIRYNEQFFGPGTRLTVL.

The V call is TRBV28, the J call TRBJ1-5, with unresolved D. The CDR3 has 14 residues. CDR1 and CDR2 from the germline V gene are MDHEN and SYDVKM. Trimming took 7 bases from V and 2 from J, leaving 12 bases between them. CDR3 protein: CASTPHSGNQPQHF. The CDR3 DNA reads as TGTGCCAGCACCCCGCACTCCGGCAATCAGCCCCAGCATTTT.

This rearrangement joins TRBV2 to TRBJ1-3; TRBD1 agrees at 7 bases. The germline gives CDR1 SNHLY, CDR2 FYNNEI. V shed 8 bases and J 10 bases; nucleotides not matched to a gene: 11. There are 13 residues in the CDR3. CDR3 coding DNA: TGTGCCAGCGGGGACAGAGGGGCCTTTACCATATATTTT. This sequence encodes CASGDRGAFTIYF.

This clone came up a few times. The chain combines TRBV10-2 with TRBJ1-6, with D maybe TRBD1 (5 bases). Germline V CDR1 and CDR2: WSHSY, SAAADI. CDR3 length: 15 residues. V was cut by 2 bases and J by 6 bases, with 11 bases left in between. CDR3 coding DNA: TGCGCCAGCAGTGAGGATCCAGGGCTTAATTCACCCCTCCACTTT. This gives the protein CASSEDPGLNSPLHF.

The rearrangement joins TRBV6-5 to TRBJ2-1; no definite D call. Between the trimmed V and J ends, which lost 10 bases and 2 bases, there was a span of 15 bases. The germline V gene has CDR1 MNHEY and CDR2 SVGAGI. The CDR3 runs to 14 residues. CDR3 in amino acids: CANSPARAYNEQFF. The CDR3 DNA follows: TGTGCCAACTCCCCAGCGCGAGCCTACAATGAGCAGTTCTTC.

CDR3: CASSRDPDTQYF. CDR3 DNA sequence: TGTGCCAGCAGCCGCGACCCAGATACGCAGTATTTT. This chain connects TRBV6-5 to TRBJ2-3; D uncertain. Trimming stripped 6 bases from V and 4 bases from J, with 8 bases between. The germline V gene encodes CDR1 MNHEY and CDR2 SVGAGI. The CDR3 sequence is 12 residues long.

J is TRBJ1-1 and V is TRBV7-9; D is unresolved. Trimming removed 0 bases from V and 1 base from J, with 9 bases in between. CDR1 is SEHNR, CDR2 FQNEAQ, per germline (reference sequence). The CDR3 runs 15 residues. The CDR3 coding sequence is TGTGCCAGCAGCTTAGCGGCGGGTCAGAACACTGAAGCTTTCTTT. Amino acids: CASSLAAGQNTEAFF.

This chain uses TRBV29-1 with TRBJ2-1; possible D gene TRBD2, 6 bases. The CDR3 extends over 14 amino acids. Trimming left V 7 bases short and J 1 base short, with 14 bases between. Germline loops: CDR1 SQVTM, CDR2 ANQGSEA. Here the CDR3 reads CSAANGGSYNEQFF. CDR3 nucleotide sequence: TGCAGCGCAGCAAACGGGGGATCCTACAATGAGCAGTTCTTC.

The gene calls are TRBV30 and TRBJ1-1; D might be TRBD1 (5 bases). V lost 0 bases, J lost 5 bases, and 13 bases lay in between. Germline V CDR1 and CDR2: GTSNPN, SVGIG (reference sequence). There are 14 residues in the CDR3. The CDR3 DNA follows: TGTGCCTGGAGTGTCACCAGGGTTCGTACTGAAGCTTTCTTT. As protein: CAWSVTRVRTEAFF.

This clone was detected once. The rearrangement uses TRBV3-1 (or the pseudogene TRBV3-2) and TRBJ2-7; 8 nucleotides line up with TRBD1. CDR3 size: 15 residues. V lost 4 bases, J lost 2 bases, and 7 bases stayed unmatched. The germline CDR1 and CDR2 sequences are LGHDT and YNNKEL (reference sequence). The CDR3 reads CASSPAWTGPYEQYF. The CDR3 DNA is TGTGCCAGCAGCCCAGCGTGGACAGGGCCCTACGAGCAGTACTTC.

This chain joins TRBV6-5 and TRBJ1-2, with 8 positions matching TRBD1. With 6 bases clipped from V and 0 bases from J, the junction kept 6 bases outside the gene matches. There are 15 residues in the CDR3. Germline values: CDR1 MNHEY, CDR2 SVGAGI. The chain's CDR3 is CASSLRQGTNYGYTF. The CDR3 DNA sequence: TGTGCCAGCAGCCTAAGACAGGGGACTAACTATGGCTACACCTTC.

DNA for the CDR3: TGTGCCACCAGCAGGGGGGGGACAGGGGACACTGAAGCTTTCTTT. Encoded protein: CATSRGGTGDTEAFF. V usage is TRBV15 and J usage is TRBJ1-1, with 10 bases fitting TRBD1. CDR1 is LNHNV and CDR2 is YYDKDF in the germline V gene (reference sequence). Trimming took 3 bases from V and 3 from J; bases not matched to a gene: 4. CDR3 length equals 15 residues.

The chain combines TRBV30 with TRBJ1-2, with D possibly TRBD1 on 6 matching bases. Trimming cost V 4 bases and J 6 bases, with 12 bases left between them. This CDR3 is 12 amino acids long. Germline assignment: CDR1 GTSNPN and CDR2 SVGIG (reference sequence). The CDR3 here is CAWTRGRDGYTF. CDR3 DNA: TGTGCCTGGACGCGGGGGCGAGATGGCTACACCTTC.

The chain is built from TRBV24-1 and TRBJ1-5, with D maybe TRBD1 (5 bases). The CDR3 has 14 residues. V dropped 4 bases and J dropped 6 bases, with 12 bases sitting between them. Germline V gives CDR1 KGHDR, CDR2 SFDVKD. The CDR3 loop is CATSESGYSQPQHF. As DNA, the CDR3 is TGTGCCACCAGTGAGTCAGGGTACAGTCAGCCCCAGCATTTT.

This rearrangement joins TRBV27 to TRBJ2-2; 11 bases map to TRBD2. The CDR3 sequence is 14 residues long. The J segment lost 7 bases and the V segment lost 6 bases, leaving 4 bases of the junction unmatched. In germline, CDR1 is MNHEY, CDR2 SMNVEV (reference sequence). CDR3 DNA sequence: TGTGCCAGCAGACTAGCGGGAGCCGTCGGGGAGCTGTTTTTT. Protein sequence: CASRLAGAVGELFF.

The gene calls are TRBV14 and TRBJ1-6, with 10 bases identical to TRBD1. CDR3 size: 19 residues. J was trimmed by 0 bases and V by 4 bases; bases with no gene match: 9. Germline V CDR1 and CDR2: SGHDN, FVKESK. In nucleotides, the CDR3 is TGTGCCAGCAGCCCAAAGGACAGGGGGGGTCGCTCCTATAATTCACCCCTCCACTTT. Translated, it gives CASSPKDRGGRSYNSPLHF.